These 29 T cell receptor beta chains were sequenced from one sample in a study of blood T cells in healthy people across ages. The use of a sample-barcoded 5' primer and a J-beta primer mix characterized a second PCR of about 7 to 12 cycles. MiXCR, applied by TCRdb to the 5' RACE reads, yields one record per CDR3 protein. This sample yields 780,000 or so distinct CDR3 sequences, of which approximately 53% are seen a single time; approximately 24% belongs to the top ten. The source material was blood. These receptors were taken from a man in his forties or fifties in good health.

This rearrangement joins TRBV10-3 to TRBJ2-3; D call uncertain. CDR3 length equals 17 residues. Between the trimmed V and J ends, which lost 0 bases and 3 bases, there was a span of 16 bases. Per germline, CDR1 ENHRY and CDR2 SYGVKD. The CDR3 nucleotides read TGTGCCATCAGTGAGTCGGGTGGCCCGGTGGATACAGATACGCAGTATTTT. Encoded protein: CAISESGGPVDTDTQYF.

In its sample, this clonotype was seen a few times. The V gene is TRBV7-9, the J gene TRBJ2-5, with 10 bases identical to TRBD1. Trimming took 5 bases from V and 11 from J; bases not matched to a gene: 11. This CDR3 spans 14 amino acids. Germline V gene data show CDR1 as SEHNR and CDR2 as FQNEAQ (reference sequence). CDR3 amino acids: CASSVGTGVWEQYF. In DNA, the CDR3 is TGTGCCAGCAGCGTCGGGACAGGGGTTTGGGAGCAGTACTTC.

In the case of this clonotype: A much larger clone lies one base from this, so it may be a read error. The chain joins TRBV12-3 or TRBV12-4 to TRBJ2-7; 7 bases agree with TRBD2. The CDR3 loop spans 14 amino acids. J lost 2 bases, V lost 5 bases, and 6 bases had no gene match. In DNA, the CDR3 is TGTGCCAGCAGTGTGGGGGGGACCCCCTACGAGCAGTACTTC. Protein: CASSVGGTPYEQYF.

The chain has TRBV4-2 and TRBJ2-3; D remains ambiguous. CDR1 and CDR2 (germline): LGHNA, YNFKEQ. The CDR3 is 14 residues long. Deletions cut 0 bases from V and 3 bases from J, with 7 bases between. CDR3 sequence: CASSQEGPTDTQYF. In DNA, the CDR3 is TGTGCCAGCAGCCAAGAAGGGCCGACAGATACGCAGTATTTT.

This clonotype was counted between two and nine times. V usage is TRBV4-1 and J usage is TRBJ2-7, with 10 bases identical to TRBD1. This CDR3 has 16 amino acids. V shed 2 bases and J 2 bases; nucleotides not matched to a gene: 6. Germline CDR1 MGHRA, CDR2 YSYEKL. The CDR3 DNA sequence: TGCGCCAGCAGCCAAACCGGGACAGGGGAGACCTACGAGCAGTACTTC. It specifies CASSQTGTGETYEQYF.

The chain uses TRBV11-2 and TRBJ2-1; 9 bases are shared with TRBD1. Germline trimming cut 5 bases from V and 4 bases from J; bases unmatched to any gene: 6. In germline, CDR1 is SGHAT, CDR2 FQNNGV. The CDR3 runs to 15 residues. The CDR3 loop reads CASSEQGASYNEQFF. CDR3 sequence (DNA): TGTGCCAGCAGCGAACAGGGGGCGAGTTACAATGAGCAGTTCTTC.

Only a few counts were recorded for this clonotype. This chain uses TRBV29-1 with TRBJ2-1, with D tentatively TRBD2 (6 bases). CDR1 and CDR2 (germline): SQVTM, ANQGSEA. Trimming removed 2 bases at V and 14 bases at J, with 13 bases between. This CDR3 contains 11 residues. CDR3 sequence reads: CSVEMVGGEFF. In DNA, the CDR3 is TGCAGCGTTGAAATGGTGGGGGGTGAGTTCTTC.

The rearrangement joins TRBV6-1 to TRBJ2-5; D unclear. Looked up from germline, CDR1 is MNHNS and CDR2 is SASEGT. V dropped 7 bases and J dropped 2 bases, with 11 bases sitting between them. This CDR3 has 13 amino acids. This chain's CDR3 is CASKEGNQETQYF. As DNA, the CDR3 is TGTGCCAGCAAGGAAGGGAATCAAGAGACCCAGTACTTC.

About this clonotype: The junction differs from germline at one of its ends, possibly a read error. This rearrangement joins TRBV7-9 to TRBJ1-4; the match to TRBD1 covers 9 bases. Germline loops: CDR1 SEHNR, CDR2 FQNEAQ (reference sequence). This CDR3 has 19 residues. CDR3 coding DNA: TGTGCCGGCAGCTCCACCACAGGGGGCGCCGGACTTGGGAATGAAAAACTGTTTTTT. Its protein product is CAGSSTTGGAGLGNEKLFF. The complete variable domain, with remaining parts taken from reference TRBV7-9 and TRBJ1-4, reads DTGVSQNPRHKITKRGQNVTFRCDPISEHNRLYWYRQTLGQGPEFLTYFQNEAQLEKSRLLSDRFSAERPKGSFSTLEIQRTEQGDSAMYLCAGSSTTGGAGLGNEKLFFGSGTQLSVL.

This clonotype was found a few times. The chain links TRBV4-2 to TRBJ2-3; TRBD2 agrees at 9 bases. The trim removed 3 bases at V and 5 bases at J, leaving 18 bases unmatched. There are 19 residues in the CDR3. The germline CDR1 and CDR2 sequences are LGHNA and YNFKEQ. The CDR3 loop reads CASSQKVAGVFRMRDTQYF. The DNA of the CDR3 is TGTGCCAGCAGCCAGAAAGTAGCGGGGGTTTTTAGGATGCGAGATACGCAGTATTTT.

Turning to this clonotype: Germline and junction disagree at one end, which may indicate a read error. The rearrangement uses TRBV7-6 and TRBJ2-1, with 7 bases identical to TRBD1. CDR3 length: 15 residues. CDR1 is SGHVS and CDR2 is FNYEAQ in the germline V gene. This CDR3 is CACSLGGTAYNEQFF. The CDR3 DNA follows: TGTGCCTGCAGCTTAGGTGGGACAGCCTACAATGAGCAGTTCTTC.

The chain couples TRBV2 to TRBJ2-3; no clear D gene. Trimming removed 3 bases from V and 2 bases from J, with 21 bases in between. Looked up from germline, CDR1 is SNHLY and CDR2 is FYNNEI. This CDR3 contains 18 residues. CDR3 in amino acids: CASSDLDPAVTNTDTQYF. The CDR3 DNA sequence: TGTGCCAGCAGTGATTTGGACCCGGCCGTGACCAACACAGATACGCAGTATTTT.

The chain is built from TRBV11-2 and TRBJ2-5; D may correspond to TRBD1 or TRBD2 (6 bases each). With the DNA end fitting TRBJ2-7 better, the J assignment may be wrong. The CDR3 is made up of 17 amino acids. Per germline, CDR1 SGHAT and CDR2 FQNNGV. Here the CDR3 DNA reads TGTGCCAGCAGCTGGGGGGCGAACGGCGTGGGTTTCAGCGAGCAGTACTTC. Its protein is CASSWGANGVGFSEQYF.

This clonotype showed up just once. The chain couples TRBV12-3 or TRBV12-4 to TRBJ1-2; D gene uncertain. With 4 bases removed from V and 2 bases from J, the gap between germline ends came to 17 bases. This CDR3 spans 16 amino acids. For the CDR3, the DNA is TGTGCCAGCAGTTCCTCTCCGGGATTTAGAAACTATGGCTACACCTTC. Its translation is CASSSSPGFRNYGYTF.

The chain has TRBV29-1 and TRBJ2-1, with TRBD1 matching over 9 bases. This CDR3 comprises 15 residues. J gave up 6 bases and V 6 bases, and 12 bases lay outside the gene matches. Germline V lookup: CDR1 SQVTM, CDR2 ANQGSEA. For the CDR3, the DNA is TGCAGCGTCTCAAGGGGGACAGGGCCTTTCAATGAGCAGTTCTTC. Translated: CSVSRGTGPFNEQFF.

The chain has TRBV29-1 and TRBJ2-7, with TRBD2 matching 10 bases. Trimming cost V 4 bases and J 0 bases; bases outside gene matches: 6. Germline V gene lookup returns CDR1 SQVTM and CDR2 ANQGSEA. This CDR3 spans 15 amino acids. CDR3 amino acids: CSVVGSSGSSYEQYF. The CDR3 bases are TGCAGCGTTGTTGGTTCTAGCGGGAGCTCCTACGAGCAGTACTTC.

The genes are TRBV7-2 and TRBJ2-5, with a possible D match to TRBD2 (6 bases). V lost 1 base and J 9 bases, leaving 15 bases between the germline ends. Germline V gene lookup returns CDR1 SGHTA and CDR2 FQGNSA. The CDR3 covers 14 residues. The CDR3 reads CASSLGGGGEAQYF. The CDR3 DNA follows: TGTGCCAGCAGCTTAGGGGGCGGAGGGGAGGCCCAGTACTTC.

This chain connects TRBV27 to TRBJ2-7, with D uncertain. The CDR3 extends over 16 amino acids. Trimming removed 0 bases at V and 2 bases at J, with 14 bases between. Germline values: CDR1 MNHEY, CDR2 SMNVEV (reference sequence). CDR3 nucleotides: TGTGCCAGCAGTTTATCGGGGTACAGTTCTACCTACGAGCAGTACTTC. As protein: CASSLSGYSSTYEQYF.

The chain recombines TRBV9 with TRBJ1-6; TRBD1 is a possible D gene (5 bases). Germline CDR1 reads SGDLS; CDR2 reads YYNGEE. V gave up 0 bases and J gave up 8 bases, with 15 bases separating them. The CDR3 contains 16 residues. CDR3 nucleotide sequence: TGTGCCAGCAGCGTAGGAGGGACGCCTCTTGATTCACCCCTCCACTTT. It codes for CASSVGGTPLDSPLHF.

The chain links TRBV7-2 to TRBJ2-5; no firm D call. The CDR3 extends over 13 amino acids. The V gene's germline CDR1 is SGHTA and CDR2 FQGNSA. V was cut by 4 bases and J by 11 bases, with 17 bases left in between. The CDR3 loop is CASSSRAIVEQYF. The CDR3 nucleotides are TGTGCCAGCAGCTCCCGGGCGATAGTTGAGCAGTACTTC.

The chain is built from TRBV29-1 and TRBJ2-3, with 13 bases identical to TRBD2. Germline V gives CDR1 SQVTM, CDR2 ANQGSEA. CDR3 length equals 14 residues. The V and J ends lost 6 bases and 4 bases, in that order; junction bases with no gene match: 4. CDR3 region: CSVVGLAGADTQYF. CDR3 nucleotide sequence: TGCAGCGTCGTCGGACTAGCGGGGGCAGATACGCAGTATTTT.

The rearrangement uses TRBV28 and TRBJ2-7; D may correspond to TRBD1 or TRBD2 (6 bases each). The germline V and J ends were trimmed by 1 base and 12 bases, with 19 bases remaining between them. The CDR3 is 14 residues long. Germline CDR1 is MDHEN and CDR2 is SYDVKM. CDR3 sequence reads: CASSLSSPGGGRYF. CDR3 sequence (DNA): TGTGCCAGCAGTTTATCGAGCCCCGGAGGGGGGAGGTACTTC. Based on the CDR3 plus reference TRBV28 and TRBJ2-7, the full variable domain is DVKVTQSSRYLVKRTGEKVFLECVQDMDHENMFWYRQDPGLGLRLIYFSYDVKMKEKGDIPEGYSVSREKKERFSLILESASTNQTSMYLCASSLSSPGGGRYFGPGTRLTVT.

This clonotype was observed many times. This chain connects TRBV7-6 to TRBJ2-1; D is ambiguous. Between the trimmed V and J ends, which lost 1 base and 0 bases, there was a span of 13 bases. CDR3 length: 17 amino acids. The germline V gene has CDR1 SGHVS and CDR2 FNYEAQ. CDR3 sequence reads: CASSLVSRRSSYNEQFF. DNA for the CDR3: TGTGCCAGCAGCTTAGTAAGTAGGCGAAGCTCCTACAATGAGCAGTTCTTC.

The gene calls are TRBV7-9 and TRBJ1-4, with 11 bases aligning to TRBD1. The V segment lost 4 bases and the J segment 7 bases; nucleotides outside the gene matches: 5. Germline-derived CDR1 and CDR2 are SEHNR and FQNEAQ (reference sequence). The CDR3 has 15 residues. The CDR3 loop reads CASSSGQGEGEKLFF. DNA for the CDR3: TGTGCCAGCAGCTCGGGACAGGGGGAGGGTGAAAAACTGTTTTTT.

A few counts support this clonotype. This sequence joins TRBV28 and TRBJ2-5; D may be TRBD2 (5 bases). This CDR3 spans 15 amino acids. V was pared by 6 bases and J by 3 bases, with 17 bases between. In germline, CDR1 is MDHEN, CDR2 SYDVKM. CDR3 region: CASRHYEGGKETQYF. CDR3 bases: TGTGCCAGCAGACACTATGAGGGCGGAAAAGAGACCCAGTACTTC. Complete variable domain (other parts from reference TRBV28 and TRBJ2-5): DVKVTQSSRYLVKRTGEKVFLECVQDMDHENMFWYRQDPGLGLRLIYFSYDVKMKEKGDIPEGYSVSREKKERFSLILESASTNQTSMYLCASRHYEGGKETQYFGPGTRLLVL.

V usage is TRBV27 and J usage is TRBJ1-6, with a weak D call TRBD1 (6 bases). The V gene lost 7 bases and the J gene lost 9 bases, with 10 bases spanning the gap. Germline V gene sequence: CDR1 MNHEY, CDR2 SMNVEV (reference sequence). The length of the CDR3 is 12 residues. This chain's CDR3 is CASTRGASPLHF. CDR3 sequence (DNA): TGTGCCAGCACTCGGGGGGCTTCACCCCTCCACTTT.

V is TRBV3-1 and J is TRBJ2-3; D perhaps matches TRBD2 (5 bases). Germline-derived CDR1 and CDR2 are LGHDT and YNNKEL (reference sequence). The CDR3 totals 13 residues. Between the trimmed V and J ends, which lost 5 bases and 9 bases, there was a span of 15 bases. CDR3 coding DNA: TGTGCCAGCAGCTTACCTAGCTTTCCCACGCAGTATTTT. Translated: CASSLPSFPTQYF.

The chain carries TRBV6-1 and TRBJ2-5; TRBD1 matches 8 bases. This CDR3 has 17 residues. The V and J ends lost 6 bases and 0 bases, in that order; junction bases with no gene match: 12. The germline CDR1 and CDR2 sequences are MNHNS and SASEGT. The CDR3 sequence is CASRHSRDRRYQETQYF. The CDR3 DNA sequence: TGTGCCAGCAGGCATAGCCGGGACAGGAGGTACCAAGAGACCCAGTACTTC.

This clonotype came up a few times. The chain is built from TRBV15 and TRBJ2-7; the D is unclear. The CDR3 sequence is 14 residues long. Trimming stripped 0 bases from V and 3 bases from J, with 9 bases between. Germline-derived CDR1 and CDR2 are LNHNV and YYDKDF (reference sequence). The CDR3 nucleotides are TGTGCCACCAGCAGAGATCACTCGGACTACGAGCAGTACTTC. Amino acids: CATSRDHSDYEQYF.